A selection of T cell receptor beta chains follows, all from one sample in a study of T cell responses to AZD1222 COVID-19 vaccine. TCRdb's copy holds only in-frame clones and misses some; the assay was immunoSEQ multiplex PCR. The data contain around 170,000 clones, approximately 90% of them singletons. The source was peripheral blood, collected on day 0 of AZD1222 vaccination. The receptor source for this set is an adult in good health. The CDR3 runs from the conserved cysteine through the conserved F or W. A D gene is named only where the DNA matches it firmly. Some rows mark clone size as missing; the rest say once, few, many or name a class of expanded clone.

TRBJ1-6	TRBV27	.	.	CASSFGDRTRPPLHF	TGTGCCAGCAGTTTCGGTGACAGAACGAGGCCACCCCTCCACTTT
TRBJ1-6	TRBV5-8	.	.	CASSFGTQGSPLHF	TGTGCCAGCAGCTTCGGGACACAGGGCTCACCCCTCCACTTT
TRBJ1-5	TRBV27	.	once	CATPSAPSWDSNQPQHF	TGTGCCACCCCGTCGGCCCCATCCTGGGACAGCAATCAGCCCCAGCATTTT
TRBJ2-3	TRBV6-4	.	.	CASSDGRGTDTQYF	TGTGCCAGCAGTGATGGCAGGGGAACAGATACGCAGTATTTT
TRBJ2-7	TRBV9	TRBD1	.	CASSVTTGDYEQYF	TGTGCCAGCAGCGTTACGACAGGGGACTACGAGCAGTACTTC
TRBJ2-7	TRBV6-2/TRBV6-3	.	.	CASSYIRSGEQYF	TGTGCCAGCAGTTACATTAGATCGGGAGAGCAGTACTTC
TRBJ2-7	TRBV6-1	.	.	CASSLLWSRDEQYF	TGTGCCAGCAGCCTACTGTGGTCTAGGGACGAGCAGTACTTC
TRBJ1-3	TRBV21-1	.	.	CASTLRKQGTVSGNTIYF	TGTGCCAGCACTCTCAGGAAACAGGGAACTGTCTCTGGAAACACCATATATTTT
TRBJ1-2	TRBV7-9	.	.	CASSPPPGAGRGYGYTF	TGTGCCAGCAGCCCCCCCCCGGGGGCAGGGAGGGGCTATGGCTACACCTTC
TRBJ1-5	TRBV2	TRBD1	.	CASSVREGAFQPQHF	TGTGCCAGCAGTGTTCGAGAGGGGGCTTTCCAGCCCCAGCATTTT
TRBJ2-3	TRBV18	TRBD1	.	CASSPTGGADTQYF	TGTGCCAGCTCACCGACAGGGGGCGCGGATACGCAGTATTTT
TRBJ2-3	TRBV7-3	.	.	CASSLTGSTDTQYF	TGTGCCAGCAGCTTAACGGGGAGCACAGATACGCAGTATTTT
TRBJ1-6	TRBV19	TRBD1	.	CASRGQGKNSPLHF	TGTGCCAGTAGGGGACAGGGGAAAAATTCACCCCTCCACTTT
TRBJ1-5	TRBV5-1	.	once	CASSLGAGGNQPQHF	TGCGCCAGCAGCTTGGGGGCAGGGGGCAATCAGCCCCAGCATTTT
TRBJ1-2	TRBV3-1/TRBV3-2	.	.	CASSQRGGFYGYTF	TGTGCCAGCAGCCAACGCGGGGGCTTCTATGGCTACACCTTC
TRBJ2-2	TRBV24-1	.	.	CATSDLGQNTGELFF	TGTGCCACCAGTGATCTGGGACAGAACACCGGGGAGCTGTTTTTT
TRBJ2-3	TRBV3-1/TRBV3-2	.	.	CASSQGGYGRGNTQYF	TGTGCCAGCAGCCAGGGGGGCTACGGACGCGGAAATACGCAGTATTTT
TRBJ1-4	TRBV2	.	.	CASRRTVATNEKLFF	TGTGCCAGCAGGAGGACGGTCGCAACTAATGAAAAACTGTTTTTT
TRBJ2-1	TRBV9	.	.	CASSVASVDNEQFF	TGTGCCAGCAGCGTAGCTAGCGTAGACAATGAGCAGTTCTTC
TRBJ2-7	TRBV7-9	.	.	CASSFIKDGGYEQYF	TGTGCCAGCAGCTTCATAAAAGACGGGGGCTACGAGCAGTACTTC
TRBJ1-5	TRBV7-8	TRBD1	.	CASSQQGQFSNQPQHF	TGTGCCAGCAGCCAGCAGGGACAGTTTAGCAATCAGCCCCAGCATTTT
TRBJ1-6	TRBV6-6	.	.	CASSQFVGHYNSPLHF	TGTGCCAGCAGTCAGTTTGTGGGACATTATAATTCACCCCTCCACTTT
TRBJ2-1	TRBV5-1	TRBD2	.	CASSYRTSGTNEQFF	TGCGCCAGCAGCTACCGGACTAGCGGTACCAATGAGCAGTTCTTC
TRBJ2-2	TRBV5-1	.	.	CASSLASTGELFF	TGCGCCAGCAGCTTGGCGAGTACCGGGGAGCTGTTTTTT
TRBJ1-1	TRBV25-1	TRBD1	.	CASSLTGVRTEAFF	TGTGCCAGCAGCTTGACAGGGGTACGGACTGAAGCTTTCTTT
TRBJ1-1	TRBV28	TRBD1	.	CASSLGQMNTEAFF	TGTGCCAGCAGTTTGGGACAGATGAACACTGAAGCTTTCTTT
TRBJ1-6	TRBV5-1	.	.	CASSYGENSPLHF	TGCGCCAGCAGCTACGGGGAAAATTCACCCCTCCACTTT
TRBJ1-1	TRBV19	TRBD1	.	CASSWTGWGTEAFF	TGTGCCAGTAGTTGGACAGGGTGGGGCACTGAAGCTTTCTTT
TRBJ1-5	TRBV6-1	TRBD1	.	CASSEQPGQRNQPQHF	TGTGCCAGCAGTGAGCAACCGGGACAGAGGAATCAGCCCCAGCATTTT
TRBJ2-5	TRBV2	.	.	CASRAGDRVWETQYF	TGTGCCAGCAGGGCCGGGGATAGGGTTTGGGAGACCCAGTACTTC
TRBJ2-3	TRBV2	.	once	CASSEGWASDTQYF	TGTGCCAGCAGTGAAGGGTGGGCCTCAGATACGCAGTATTTT
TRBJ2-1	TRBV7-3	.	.	CASSFTPGYNEQFF	TGTGCCAGCAGCTTCACCCCGGGCTACAATGAGCAGTTCTTC
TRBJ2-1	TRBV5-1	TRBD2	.	CASRPSGGSSSYNEQFF	TGCGCCAGCAGGCCCTCGGGAGGCTCGAGCTCCTACAATGAGCAGTTCTTC
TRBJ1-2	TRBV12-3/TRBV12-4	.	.	CASSLQGTGYTF	TGTGCCAGCAGTTTACAGGGTACTGGCTACACCTTC
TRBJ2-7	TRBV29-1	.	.	CSVEVGSTSSYEQYF	TGCAGCGTTGAAGTCGGGTCCACCAGCTCCTACGAGCAGTACTTC
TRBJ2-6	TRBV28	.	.	CASSEIRETGANVLTF	TGTGCCAGCAGCGAGATCCGGGAAACTGGGGCCAACGTCCTGACTTTC
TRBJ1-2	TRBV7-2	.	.	CASSPRAAAYGYTF	TGTGCCAGCAGCCCCCGGGCAGCCGCCTATGGCTACACCTTC